The clone carrying this T cell receptor (beta chain) is deemed large. The CDR3 sequence is 15 residues long. Germline CDR1 SNHLY, CDR2 FYNNEI. V was clipped by 8 bases and J by 5 bases; unmatched bases: 13. Thyroid surgery took place with no prior treatment in any patient. TCRdb re-called the PCR reads via MiXCR. The sample includes about 14,000 clones, roughly 29% of them seen just once. These data come from a study of metastatic and nonmetastatic thyroid tumors. The V gene is TRBV2, the J gene TRBJ2-7; 9 bases align to TRBD2. This TCR came from a female donor with papillary thyroid cancer or a benign thyroid nodule (not recorded which). Some clones in this sample may be carry-over from other donors' samples. Sequencing input: tumor tissue. For the CDR3, the DNA is TGTGCCAGCCTTGGCGCGGGAGGGCCCAAGGACGAGCAGTACTTC. This sequence encodes CASLGAGGPKDEQYF. The full variable domain, rest sourced from reference TRBV2 and TRBJ2-7, is EPEVTQTPSHQVTQMGQEVILRCVPISNHLYFYWYRQILGQKVEFLVSFYNNEISEKSEIFDDQFSVERPDGSNFTLKIRSTKLEDSAMYFCASLGAGGPKDEQYFGPGTRLTVT.